The 6 T cell receptor beta chains listed next were all sequenced from one sample in a study of long-term antiretroviral therapy in people with HIV. The libraries were made with immunoSEQ v3.0 at survey level. Sequencing was performed with immunoSEQ multiplex PCR; in TCRdb, only in-frame clones are kept and a portion is missing. The sample shows 15,000 to 20,000 clones, 80% to 90% of them seen only once. The starting material was unsorted PBMCs, obtained 4.2 years after starting antiretroviral therapy. These TCRs come from a man aged 50 to 60 with HIV.

In its sample, this clone is hyperexpanded. The chain couples TRBV7-9 to TRBJ2-1; a possible D gene is TRBD2 (5 bases). Germline CDR1 SEHNR, CDR2 FQNEAQ (reference sequence). Trimming shortened V by 3 bases and J by 7 bases, and 16 bases separated the two germline ends. CDR3 size: 15 residues. The CDR3 nucleotides read TGTGCCAGCAGCTTGCAAACTAGTAGGGTGAATGAGCAGTTCTTC. Translation gives CASSLQTSRVNEQFF.

The V and J genes are TRBV5-1 and TRBJ1-5; D is undetermined. The V and J ends lost 4 bases and 0 bases respectively, with 11 bases between them. The germline V gene has CDR1 SGHRS and CDR2 YFSETQ. The CDR3 contains 15 residues. CDR3 DNA sequence: TGCGCCAGCAGCGTCCTCGGGGATAGCAATCAGCCCCAGCATTTT. Translating gives CASSVLGDSNQPQHF.

This chain links TRBV10-2 with TRBJ1-3; D is unresolved. The CDR3 contains 12 residues. Germline V gives CDR1 WSHSY, CDR2 SAAADI. The V gene lost 2 bases and the J gene lost 4 bases, with 3 bases spanning the gap. Written as DNA, the CDR3 is TGCGCCAGCAGTGAGACAGGAAACACCATATATTTT. This gives the protein CASSETGNTIYF.

V is TRBV5-1 and J is TRBJ2-7, with 7 bases aligning to TRBD1. After removal of 4 bases from V and 5 bases from J, the junction contained 12 bases not matched to a gene. The V gene's germline CDR1 is SGHRS and CDR2 YFSETQ. The CDR3 is 15 amino acids. The CDR3 spells CASSQTGNYVHEQYF. The CDR3 bases are TGCGCCAGCAGCCAGACAGGGAACTACGTCCACGAGCAGTACTTC.

The chain recombines TRBV4-1 with TRBJ1-3; 9 bases are shared with TRBD1. The CDR3 length is 16 residues. Germline values: CDR1 MGHRA, CDR2 YSYEKL. Germline trimming cut 1 base from V and 1 base from J; bases unmatched to any gene: 2. This CDR3 reads CASSQVGTGSGNTIYF. CDR3 DNA: TGCGCCAGCAGCCAAGTTGGGACAGGGTCTGGAAACACCATATATTTT.

This chain joins TRBV7-9 and TRBJ2-5, with D tentatively TRBD1 (5 bases). The CDR3 length is 13 residues. Germline loops: CDR1 SEHNR, CDR2 FQNEAQ (reference sequence). Trimming pared 4 bases from V and 5 bases from J, leaving 11 bases between. CDR3 in amino acids: CASSCRDFETQYF. CDR3 DNA: TGTGCCAGCAGCTGCAGGGATTTCGAGACCCAGTACTTC.